The clone carrying this TCR beta chain has only a few counts. The target antigen is unknown. These data come from a study of Tregs in tolerant kidney transplant recipients. The study's findings and limits: Activated donor B cell expansion appeared to reveal the most relevant donor-specific TCRbeta repertoire. This study did not directly address biological reproducibility. The small number of patients limits these findings pending further validation.

Unstimulated Tregs (CD4+CD25+CD127-) and CD4+CD25- non-Tregs were sorted from PBMCs. Sequencing used immunoSEQ multiplex PCR; TCRdb keeps in-frame clones, though not all of them. The data contain over 55,000 clones, 80% to 90% of them singletons. The CDR3 spans 13 residues. CDR1 LGHNA and CDR2 YNFKEQ come from the germline V gene. Trimming removed 0 bases from V and 3 bases from J, with 5 bases in between. The rearrangement uses TRBV4-2 and TRBJ2-5; D is undetermined. The sample comprised CD4+ T cells from blood. The origin of this receptor is a human donor in good health. Written as DNA, the CDR3 is TGTGCCAGCAGCCAAGATCAAGAAGAGACCCAGTACTTC. It is translated as CASSQDQEETQYF.